A single sample is the source of the 6 T cell receptor beta chains below, sequenced in a study of blood T cells in healthy people across ages. The use of a sample-barcoded 5' primer and a J-beta primer mix characterized a second PCR of 7 to 11 cycles. TCRdb fed the 5' RACE reads into MiXCR, producing one record per CDR3 protein. The sample consists of about 1.7 million distinct CDR3 sequences, 28% of them appearing once. The sequenced material came from blood. The receptors come from a woman between 25 and 40 years old in good health.

This clonotype was seen many times. This chain connects TRBV20-1 to TRBJ2-5; 9 bases line up with TRBD2. Germline V gene data show CDR1 as DFQATT and CDR2 as SNEGSKA (reference sequence). This CDR3 spans 14 amino acids. V trimming: 3 bases; J trimming: 9 bases; junction bases outside the gene matches: 11. This CDR3 reads CSASATSGTRSQYF. The CDR3 DNA reads TGCAGTGCTAGTGCGACTAGCGGTACGAGGTCCCAGTACTTC.

This chain's CDR3 is CASRPQGGEGNEKLFF. CDR3 sequence (DNA): TGTGCCAGCAGACCGCAGGGAGGAGAGGGGAATGAAAAACTGTTTTTT. The chain combines TRBV6-6 with TRBJ1-4; TRBD1 is a possible D gene (5 bases). V was pared by 6 bases and J by 5 bases, with 19 bases between. Germline V lookup: CDR1 MNHNY, CDR2 SVGAGI (reference sequence). This CDR3 spans 16 amino acids.

As to this clonotype: Since a much larger clone is just one base distant, this may be a read error. This CDR3 reads CASSEDSYNSPLHF. The CDR3 nucleotides read TGCGCCAGCAGTGAAGACTCCTATAATTCACCCCTCCACTTT. This chain uses TRBV10-1 with TRBJ1-6, with D unresolved. The CDR3 is 14 amino acids. Germline V gives CDR1 WNHNN, CDR2 SYGVQD (reference sequence). V was pared by 3 bases and J by 0 bases, with 3 bases between.

In this sample, this clonotype turned up a few times. V is TRBV12-3 or TRBV12-4 and J is TRBJ2-7, with D perhaps matching TRBD1 (6 bases). The CDR3 extends over 13 amino acids. The V end was cut by 6 bases, the J end by 7 bases, with 16 bases between. The CDR3 reads CASRAGQPGEQYF. As DNA, the CDR3 is TGTGCCAGCAGGGCTGGACAGCCGGGAGAGCAGTACTTC.

At least ten counts were recorded for this clonotype. The junction departs from the called germline gene at one end, perhaps through a read error. The chain uses TRBV5-1 and TRBJ2-1, with 7 bases that match TRBD2. CDR1 SGHRS and CDR2 YFSETQ come from the germline V gene. This CDR3 has 14 residues. The CDR3 nucleotides read TGTGCCAGCTCACCCAGCGGGGACTACAATGAGCAGTTCTTC. Its translation is CASSPSGDYNEQFF. Together with reference TRBV5-1 and TRBJ2-1, the CDR3 gives the full variable domain: KAGVTQTPRYLIKTRGQQVTLSCSPISGHRSVSWYQQTPGQGLQFLFEYFSETQRNKGNFPGRFSGRQFSNSRSEMNVSTLELGDSALYLCASSPSGDYNEQFFGPGTRLTVL.

At least ten counts were recorded for this clonotype. The chain recombines TRBV7-8 with TRBJ2-7, with a possible D match to TRBD1 (6 bases). Deletions cut 1 base from V and 3 bases from J, with 10 bases between. The CDR3 sequence is 14 residues long. From germline, CDR1 is SGHVS and CDR2 FQNEAQ. CDR3 DNA sequence: TGTGCCAGCAGCTTAGAGGCAGGGGACTACGAGCAGTACTTC. Protein sequence: CASSLEAGDYEQYF. Filled out from reference TRBV7-8 and TRBJ2-7, the complete variable domain reads GAGVSQSPRYKVAKRGQDVALRCDPISGHVSLFWYQQALGQGPEFLTYFQNEAQLDKSGLPSDRFFAERPEGSVSTLKIQRTQQEDSAVYLCASSLEAGDYEQYFGPGTRLTVT.